The source of this TCR beta chain is a study of OX40 agonist ivuxolimab in advanced cancers. Trimming removed 3 bases from V and 6 bases from J; junction bases left unmatched: 4. Germline V gene data show CDR1 as SGHTA and CDR2 as FQGNSA. CDR3 length equals 14 residues. The data were produced by immunoSEQ multiplex PCR, yet TCRdb's version contains in-frame clones alone and is incomplete. The sample has 50,000 to 65,000 clones; 81% are singletons. This clone was detected once. The J gene is TRBJ2-3, the V gene TRBV7-2, with 9 positions matching TRBD2. This receptor was taken from an adult with an advanced solid tumor such as melanoma, head and neck, liver or kidney cancer. The sequencing here drew on CD4+ or CD8+ T cells sorted from blood, taken in a trial of the OX40 agonist ivuxolimab. Here the CDR3 reads CASSFSGGQDTQYF. CDR3 coding DNA: TGTGCCAGCAGCTTTAGCGGGGGTCAGGATACGCAGTATTTT.